The 16 T cell receptor beta chains below come from one sample, sequenced in a study of CD8+ T cells in alopecia areata. This sample's treatment: oral pan-JAK inhibitor, 5-10 mg twice daily. In each case, RNA was isolated and then reverse transcribed into cDNA as the sequencing template. Using immunoSEQ multiplex PCR, the repertoire was profiled, and TCRdb retains in-frame clones only, with some absent. The table records fewer than 110,000 clones, around 84% of them present only once. This material consisted of CD8+ T cells sorted from blood, taken at week 34, from a patient treated with tofacitinib. The source of these receptors is a human donor with alopecia areata.

The chain employs TRBV23-1 and TRBJ2-5; TRBD2 matches at 8 bases. TRBV23-1 carries the ORF label, with uncertain function. The CDR3 length is 16 residues. V lost 7 bases and J lost 2; bases outside the gene matches: 12. Written as DNA, the CDR3 is TGCGCCAGCACCCCGGGGGGGGTAAAAGGGCAAGAGACCCAGTACTTC. Encoded protein: CASTPGGVKGQETQYF.

This chain uses TRBV6-5 with TRBJ2-7, with D possibly matching TRBD1 (6 bases). The CDR3 is 13 amino acids. With 8 bases removed from V and 0 bases from J, the gap between germline ends came to 11 bases. The germline V gene encodes CDR1 MNHEY and CDR2 SVGAGI. CDR3: CASSTGSSYEQYF. CDR3 bases: TGTGCCAGCTCCACAGGGTCCTCCTACGAGCAGTACTTC.

In this sample, this clone turned up once. The chain has TRBV7-9 and TRBJ2-1; D could derive from TRBD1 or TRBD2 (5 bases each). The V gene lost 1 base and the J gene lost 0 bases, with 10 bases spanning the gap. From germline, CDR1 is SEHNR and CDR2 FQNEAQ (reference sequence). CDR3 length equals 16 residues. The CDR3 DNA reads TGTGCCAGCAGCTTAGAAGGGACCATCTCCTACAATGAGCAGTTCTTC. It specifies CASSLEGTISYNEQFF. Drawing the rest from reference TRBV7-9 and TRBJ2-1, the complete variable domain is DTGVSQNPRHKITKRGQNVTFRCDPISEHNRLYWYRQTLGQGPEFLTYFQNEAQLEKSRLLSDRFSAERPKGSFSTLEIQRTEQGDSAMYLCASSLEGTISYNEQFFGPGTRLTVL.

This chain uses TRBV4-2 with TRBJ2-4, with 9 nucleotides matching TRBD2. Germline V CDR1 and CDR2: LGHNA, YNFKEQ. V trimming: 4 bases; J trimming: 8 bases; junction bases outside the gene matches: 18. This CDR3 region has 18 residues. In DNA form, the CDR3 reads TGTGCCAGCAGCCCCAAGGTCGCGAGCGGGGGGCCTAAGGACATTCAGTACTTC. Translating gives CASSPKVASGGPKDIQYF.

The J gene is TRBJ2-7, the V gene TRBV11-2; possible D gene TRBD2, 5 bases. CDR1 is SGHAT and CDR2 is FQNNGV in the germline V gene. V dropped 5 bases and J dropped 3 bases, with 14 bases sitting between them. The CDR3 length is 14 residues. The CDR3: CASSKPGSNYEQYF. The CDR3 DNA sequence: TGTGCCAGCAGCAAGCCGGGGTCAAACTACGAGCAGTACTTC.

The V and J genes are TRBV29-1 and TRBJ2-7; 9 positions agree with TRBD2. J was trimmed by 6 bases and V by 5 bases; bases with no gene match: 8. Germline V gene data show CDR1 as SQVTM and CDR2 as ANQGSEA. The CDR3 sequence is 13 residues long. The CDR3 here is CSVIPRGGPEQYF. CDR3 bases: TGCAGCGTTATTCCGCGGGGGGGTCCCGAGCAGTACTTC.

CDR3 coding DNA: TGTGCCAGCAGCCCACCGGGACAGGGGGCGGATCGGAGCAATCAGCCCCAGCATTTT. It translates to CASSPPGQGADRSNQPQHF. V is TRBV5-4 and J is TRBJ1-5; 12 positions agree with TRBD1. Germline loops: CDR1 SGHNT, CDR2 YYREEE (reference sequence). V dropped 4 bases and J dropped 1; count of bases not matched to a gene: 12. This CDR3 has 19 residues.

The V call is TRBV9, the J call TRBJ1-6, with a tentative D call TRBD1 (5 bases). This CDR3 spans 15 amino acids. Germline CDR1 SGDLS, CDR2 YYNGEE. Trimming removed 5 bases at V and 8 bases at J, with 17 bases between. The CDR3 nucleotides read TGTGCCAGCAGTGAAAAGGGGAGTCCTTATTCACCCCTCCACTTT. It encodes CASSEKGSPYSPLHF. Full variable domain (missing parts from reference TRBV9 and TRBJ1-6): DSGVTQTPKHLITATGQRVTLRCSPRSGDLSVYWYQQSLDQGLQFLIQYYNGEERAKGNILERFSAQQFPDLHSELNLSSLELGDSALYFCASSEKGSPYSPLHFGNGTRLTVT.

This clone has just a few counts. The CDR3 here is CASSYSFKNTIYF. The CDR3, as DNA: TGTGCCAGCAGTTACTCGTTTAAAAACACCATATATTTT. This chain uses TRBV6-6 with TRBJ1-3; D is undetermined. The V end was cut by 0 bases, the J end by 6 bases, with 6 bases between. Germline-derived CDR1 and CDR2 are MNHNY and SVGAGI (reference sequence). The length of the CDR3 is 13 residues.

The chain combines TRBV9 with TRBJ2-7; D not certain. V was trimmed by 2 bases and J by 0 bases, leaving 6 bases between them. Per the germline V gene, CDR1 is SGDLS and CDR2 is YYNGEE. This CDR3 region has 13 residues. The CDR3 protein is CASSVGNSYEQYF. The CDR3 bases are TGTGCCAGCAGCGTCGGTAACTCCTACGAGCAGTACTTC.

V usage is TRBV2 and J usage is TRBJ2-3; no clear D gene. This CDR3 has 14 residues. Trimming took off 6 bases at V and 1 base at J, with 11 bases between the two ends. Germline V gene sequence: CDR1 SNHLY, CDR2 FYNNEI. The CDR3 spells CASSPPDGTDTQYF. The CDR3 DNA reads TGTGCCAGCAGCCCCCCCGATGGCACAGATACGCAGTATTTT.

This clone came up once. The gene calls are TRBV13 and TRBJ1-1; the D is unclear. This CDR3 is 12 amino acids long. Trimming removed 1 base from V and 11 bases from J, with 11 bases in between. Germline CDR1 is PRHDT and CDR2 is FYEKMQ (reference sequence). The CDR3 region is CASSLDPGPAFF. The DNA of the CDR3 is TGTGCCAGCAGCTTAGATCCGGGCCCTGCTTTCTTT.

This clone was seen only a few times. The chain employs TRBV19 and TRBJ1-6; D not resolved. The CDR3 is made up of 16 amino acids. Germline loops: CDR1 LNHDA, CDR2 SQIVND (reference sequence). The V gene lost 5 bases and the J gene lost 7 bases, with 18 bases spanning the gap. CDR3 region: CASSVSAFELNSPLHF. The CDR3 DNA follows: TGTGCCAGTAGTGTCAGCGCTTTTGAGTTGAATTCACCCCTCCACTTT.

The chain links TRBV29-1 to TRBJ2-2, with D maybe TRBD1 (6 bases). In germline, CDR1 is SQVTM, CDR2 ANQGSEA. This CDR3 spans 13 amino acids. Deletions cut 2 bases from V and 3 bases from J, with 7 bases between. The CDR3 sequence: CSVEPGDTGELFF. DNA for the CDR3: TGCAGCGTTGAACCAGGGGACACCGGGGAGCTGTTTTTT.

Concerning this clone itself: Within the sample, other DNA sequences also encode this same CDR3. V is TRBV6-5 and J is TRBJ2-7; D not resolved. Trimming left V 3 bases short and J 2 bases short, with 11 bases between. Per germline, CDR1 MNHEY and CDR2 SVGAGI. The CDR3 covers 14 residues. The CDR3: CASSYGTEAYEQYF. The CDR3 region has the DNA TGTGCCAGCAGTTATGGAACAGAAGCCTACGAGCAGTACTTC.

J is TRBJ2-1 and V is TRBV6-1; D remains unclear. This CDR3 is 14 amino acids long. CDR1 MNHNS and CDR2 SASEGT come from the germline V gene. Trimming removed 4 bases at V and 4 bases at J, with 11 bases between. The chain's CDR3 is CASSAQLYYNEQFF. In nucleotides, the CDR3 is TGTGCCAGCAGTGCCCAACTATATTACAATGAGCAGTTCTTC.